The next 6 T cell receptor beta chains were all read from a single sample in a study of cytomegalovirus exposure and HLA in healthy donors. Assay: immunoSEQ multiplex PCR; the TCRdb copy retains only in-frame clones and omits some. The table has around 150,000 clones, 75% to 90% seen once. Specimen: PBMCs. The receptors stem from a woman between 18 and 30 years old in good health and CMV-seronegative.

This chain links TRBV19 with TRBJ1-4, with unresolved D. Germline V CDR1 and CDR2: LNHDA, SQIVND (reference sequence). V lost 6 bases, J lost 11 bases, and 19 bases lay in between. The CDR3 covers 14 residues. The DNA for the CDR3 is TGTGCCAGTAGAGAACATAGACTCCGGCCTAAACTGTTTTTT. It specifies CASREHRLRPKLFF.

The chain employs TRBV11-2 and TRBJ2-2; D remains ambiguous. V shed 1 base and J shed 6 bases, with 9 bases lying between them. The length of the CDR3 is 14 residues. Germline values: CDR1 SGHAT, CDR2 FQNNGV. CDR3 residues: CASSLGRPAGELFF. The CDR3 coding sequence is TGTGCCAGCAGCTTAGGCAGGCCAGCCGGGGAGCTGTTTTTT.

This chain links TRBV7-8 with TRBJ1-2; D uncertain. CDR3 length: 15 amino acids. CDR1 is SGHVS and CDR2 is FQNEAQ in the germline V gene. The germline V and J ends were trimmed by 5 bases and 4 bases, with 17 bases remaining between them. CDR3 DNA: TGTGCCAGCAGCCCCGAGCCTGCCTTATCCTATGGCTACACCTTC. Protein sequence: CASSPEPALSYGYTF.

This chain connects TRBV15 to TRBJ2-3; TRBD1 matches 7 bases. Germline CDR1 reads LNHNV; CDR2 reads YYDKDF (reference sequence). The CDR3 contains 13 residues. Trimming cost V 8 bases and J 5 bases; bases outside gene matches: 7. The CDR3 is CATSTGIRDTQYF. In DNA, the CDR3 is TGTGCCACCTCGACAGGGATTAGAGATACGCAGTATTTT.

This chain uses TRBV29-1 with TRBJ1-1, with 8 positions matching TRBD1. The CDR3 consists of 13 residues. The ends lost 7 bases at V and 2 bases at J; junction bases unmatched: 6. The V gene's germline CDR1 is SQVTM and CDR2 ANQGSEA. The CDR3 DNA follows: TGCAGCGGGCGGGCAGGGGGCAACACTGAAGCTTTCTTT. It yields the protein CSGRAGGNTEAFF.

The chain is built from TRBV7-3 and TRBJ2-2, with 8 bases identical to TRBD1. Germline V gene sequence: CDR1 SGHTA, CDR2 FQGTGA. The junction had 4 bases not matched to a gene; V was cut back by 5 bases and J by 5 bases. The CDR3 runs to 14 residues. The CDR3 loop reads CASSLGQGTGELFF. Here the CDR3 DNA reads TGTGCCAGCAGCCTAGGACAGGGAACCGGGGAGCTGTTTTTT. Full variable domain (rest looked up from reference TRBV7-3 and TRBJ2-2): GAGVSQTPSNKVTEKGKYVELRCDPISGHTALYWYRQSLGQGPEFLIYFQGTGAADDSGLPNDRFFAVRPEGSVSTLKIQRTERGDSAVYLCASSLGQGTGELFFGEGSRLTVL.